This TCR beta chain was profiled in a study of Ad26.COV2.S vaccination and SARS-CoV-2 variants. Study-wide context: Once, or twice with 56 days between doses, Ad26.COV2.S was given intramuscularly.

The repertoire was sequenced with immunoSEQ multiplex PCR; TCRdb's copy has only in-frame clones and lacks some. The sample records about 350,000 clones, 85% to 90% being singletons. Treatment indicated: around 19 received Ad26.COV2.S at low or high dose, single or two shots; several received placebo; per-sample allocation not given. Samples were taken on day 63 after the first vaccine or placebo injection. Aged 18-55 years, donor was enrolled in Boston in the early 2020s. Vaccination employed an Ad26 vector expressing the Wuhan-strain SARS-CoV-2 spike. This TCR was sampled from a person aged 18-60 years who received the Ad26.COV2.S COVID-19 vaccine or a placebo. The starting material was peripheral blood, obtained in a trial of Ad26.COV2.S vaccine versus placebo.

The CDR3: CASSRTGGTGGYTF. The CDR3 DNA reads as TGTGCCAGCAGTAGGACGGGGGGCACGGGTGGCTACACCTTC. The chain recombines TRBV6-4 with TRBJ1-2; possibly TRBD1 for D (6 bases). CDR1 is MRHNA, CDR2 SNTAGT, per germline. This CDR3 has 14 residues. The V end was cut by 5 bases, the J end by 7 bases, with 17 bases between.